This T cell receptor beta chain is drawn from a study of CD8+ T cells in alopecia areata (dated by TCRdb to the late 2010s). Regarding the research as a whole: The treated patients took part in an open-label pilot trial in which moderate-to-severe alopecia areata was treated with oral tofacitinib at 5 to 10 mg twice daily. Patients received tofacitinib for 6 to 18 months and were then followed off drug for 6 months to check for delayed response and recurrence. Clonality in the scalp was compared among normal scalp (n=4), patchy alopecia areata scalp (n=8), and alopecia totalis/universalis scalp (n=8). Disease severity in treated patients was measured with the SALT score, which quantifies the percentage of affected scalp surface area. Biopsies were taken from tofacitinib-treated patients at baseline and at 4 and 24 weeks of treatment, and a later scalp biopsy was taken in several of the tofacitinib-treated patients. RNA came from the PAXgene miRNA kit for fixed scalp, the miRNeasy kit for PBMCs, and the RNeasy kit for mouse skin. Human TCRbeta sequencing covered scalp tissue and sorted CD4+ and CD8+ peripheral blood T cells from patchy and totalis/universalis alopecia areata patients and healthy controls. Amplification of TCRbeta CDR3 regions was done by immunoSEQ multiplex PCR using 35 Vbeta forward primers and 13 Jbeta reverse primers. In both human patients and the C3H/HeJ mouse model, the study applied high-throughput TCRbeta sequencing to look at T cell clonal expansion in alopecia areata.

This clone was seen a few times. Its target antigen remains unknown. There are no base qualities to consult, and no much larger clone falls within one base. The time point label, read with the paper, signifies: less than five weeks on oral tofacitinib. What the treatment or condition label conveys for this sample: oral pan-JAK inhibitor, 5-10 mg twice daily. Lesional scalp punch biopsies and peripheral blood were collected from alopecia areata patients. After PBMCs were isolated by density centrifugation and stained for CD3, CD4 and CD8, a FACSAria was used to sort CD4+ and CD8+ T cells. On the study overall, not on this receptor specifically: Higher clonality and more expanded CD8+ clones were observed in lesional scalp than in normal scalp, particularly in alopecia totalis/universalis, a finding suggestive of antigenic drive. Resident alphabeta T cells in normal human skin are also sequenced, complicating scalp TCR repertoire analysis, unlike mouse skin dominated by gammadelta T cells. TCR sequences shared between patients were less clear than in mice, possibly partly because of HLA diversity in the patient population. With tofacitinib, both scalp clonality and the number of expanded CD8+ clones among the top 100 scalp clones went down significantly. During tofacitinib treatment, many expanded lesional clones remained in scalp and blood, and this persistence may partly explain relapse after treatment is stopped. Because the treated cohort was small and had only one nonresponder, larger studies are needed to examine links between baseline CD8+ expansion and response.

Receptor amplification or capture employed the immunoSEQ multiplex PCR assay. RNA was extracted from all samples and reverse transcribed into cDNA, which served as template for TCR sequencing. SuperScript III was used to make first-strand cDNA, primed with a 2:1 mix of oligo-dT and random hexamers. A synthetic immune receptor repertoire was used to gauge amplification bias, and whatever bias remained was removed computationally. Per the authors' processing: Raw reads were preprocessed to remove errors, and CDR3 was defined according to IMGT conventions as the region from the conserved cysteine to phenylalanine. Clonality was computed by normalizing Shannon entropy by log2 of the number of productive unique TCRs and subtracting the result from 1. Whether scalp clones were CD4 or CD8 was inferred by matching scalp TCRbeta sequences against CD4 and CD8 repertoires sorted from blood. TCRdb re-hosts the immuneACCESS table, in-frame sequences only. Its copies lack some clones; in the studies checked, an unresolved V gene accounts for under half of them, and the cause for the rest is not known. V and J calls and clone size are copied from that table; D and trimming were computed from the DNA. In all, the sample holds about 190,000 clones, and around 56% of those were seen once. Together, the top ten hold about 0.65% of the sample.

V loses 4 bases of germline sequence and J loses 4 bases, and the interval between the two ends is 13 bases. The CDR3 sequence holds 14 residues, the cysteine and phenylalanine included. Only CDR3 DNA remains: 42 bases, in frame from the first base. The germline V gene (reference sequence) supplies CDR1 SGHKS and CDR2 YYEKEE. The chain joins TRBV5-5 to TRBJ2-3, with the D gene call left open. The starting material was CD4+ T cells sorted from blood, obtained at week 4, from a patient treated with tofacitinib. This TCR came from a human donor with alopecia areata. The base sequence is TGTGCCAGCAGCCCCCTTCCGGGTGCAGATACGCAGTATTTT. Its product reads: CASSPLPGADTQYF.